This T cell receptor beta chain was observed in a study of blood T cell repertoires in COVID-19. Study-level information: There were acute and convalescent COVID-19 samples, and they came from the United States, Italy and Spain. PBMCs, B-cell-depleted T cells, or T cells provided the cDNA or gDNA that made up the material.

Original handling: Estimation of nucleated cell counts relied on the amplification of reference gene primers. TCRdb keeps only in-frame clones here, not all; method: immunoSEQ multiplex PCR. D and trimming were read from the DNA, whereas the V and J calls and clone size are those reported in that table. Of 130,000 to 150,000 clones listed, approximately 81% are singletons. The CDR3 contains 12 residues. The J segment lost 1 base and the V segment lost 5 bases, leaving 2 bases of the junction unmatched. Germline loops: CDR1 SQVTM, CDR2 ANQGSEA. The receptor was isolated from a human donor in a cohort sampled during active COVID-19. The rearrangement uses TRBV29-1 and TRBJ2-7, with TRBD1 identical over 7 bases. Sequencing was performed on peripheral blood. The CDR3 here is CSVLGQSYEQYF. CDR3 DNA: TGCAGCGTTCTGGGACAGTCCTACGAGCAGTACTTC.